This record looks at one TCR beta chain sequence and its context. Its specificity is not known. The data were taken from a study of shared clonotypes between healthy human individuals. Regarding the study as a whole: With a handful of donors compared, around 4.7% of naive CD4 clonotypes were shared. Naive subsets generally exceeded memory subsets in estimated richness.

The authors' processing: Filtering was not the same, since immunoSEQ gave junction-only sequences without quality scores. Produced via immunoSEQ multiplex PCR; TCRdb's table is partial and in-frame only. D and trimming come from the DNA, and the V and J calls and clone size come from that table. The data show 2,500,000 or so clones, 93% seen once. The specimen sequenced was naive CD4+ T cells from PBMCs. Subset noted: CD45RA+ positively selected. This TCR was sampled from a young man in good health. Some clones in this sample may be carry-over from other donors' samples.

The CDR3 loop is CASTDKGTYGYTF. The CDR3 DNA reads as TGTGCCAGCACCGACAAAGGAACCTATGGCTACACCTTC. This chain joins TRBV6-6 and TRBJ1-2; no definite D call. Germline V gene lookup returns CDR1 MNHNY and CDR2 SVGAGI (reference sequence). The CDR3 consists of 13 residues. V was pared by 7 bases and J by 4 bases, with 13 bases between.